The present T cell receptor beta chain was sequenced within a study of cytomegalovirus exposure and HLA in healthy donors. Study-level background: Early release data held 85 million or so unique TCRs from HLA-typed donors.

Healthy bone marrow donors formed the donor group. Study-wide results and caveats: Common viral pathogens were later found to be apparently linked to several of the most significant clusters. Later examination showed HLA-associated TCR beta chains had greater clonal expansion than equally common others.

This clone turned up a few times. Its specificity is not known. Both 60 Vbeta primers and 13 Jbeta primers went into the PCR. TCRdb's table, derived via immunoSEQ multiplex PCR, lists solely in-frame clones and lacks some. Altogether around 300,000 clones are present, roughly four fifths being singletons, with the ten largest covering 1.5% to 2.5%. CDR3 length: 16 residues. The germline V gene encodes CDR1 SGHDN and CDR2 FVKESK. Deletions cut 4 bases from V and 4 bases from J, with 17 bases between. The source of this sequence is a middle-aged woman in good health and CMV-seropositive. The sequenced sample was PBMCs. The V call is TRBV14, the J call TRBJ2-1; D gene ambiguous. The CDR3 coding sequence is TGTGCCAGCAGCCCACAGCTCTACTTGGTTTACAATGAGCAGTTCTTC. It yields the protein CASSPQLYLVYNEQFF.